This record covers a single T cell receptor beta chain. The data belong to a study of T cell responses to AZD1222 COVID-19 vaccine. Per germline, CDR1 MNHEY and CDR2 SVGEGT. The V and J ends lost 4 bases and 9 bases respectively, with 16 bases between them. This CDR3 is 14 amino acids long. The method was immunoSEQ multiplex PCR; TCRdb's version includes in-frame clones alone and lacks a portion of them. The table shows around 150,000 clones, with around nine tenths occurring only once. This rearrangement joins TRBV6-2 or TRBV6-3 to TRBJ1-5; D might be TRBD1 (5 bases). The source is an adult in good health. This material consisted of peripheral blood, taken on day 0 of AZD1222 vaccination. CDR3 sequence: CASSSTRDGAPQHF. CDR3 DNA sequence: TGTGCCAGCAGTTCAACGAGGGACGGCGCGCCCCAGCATTTT.